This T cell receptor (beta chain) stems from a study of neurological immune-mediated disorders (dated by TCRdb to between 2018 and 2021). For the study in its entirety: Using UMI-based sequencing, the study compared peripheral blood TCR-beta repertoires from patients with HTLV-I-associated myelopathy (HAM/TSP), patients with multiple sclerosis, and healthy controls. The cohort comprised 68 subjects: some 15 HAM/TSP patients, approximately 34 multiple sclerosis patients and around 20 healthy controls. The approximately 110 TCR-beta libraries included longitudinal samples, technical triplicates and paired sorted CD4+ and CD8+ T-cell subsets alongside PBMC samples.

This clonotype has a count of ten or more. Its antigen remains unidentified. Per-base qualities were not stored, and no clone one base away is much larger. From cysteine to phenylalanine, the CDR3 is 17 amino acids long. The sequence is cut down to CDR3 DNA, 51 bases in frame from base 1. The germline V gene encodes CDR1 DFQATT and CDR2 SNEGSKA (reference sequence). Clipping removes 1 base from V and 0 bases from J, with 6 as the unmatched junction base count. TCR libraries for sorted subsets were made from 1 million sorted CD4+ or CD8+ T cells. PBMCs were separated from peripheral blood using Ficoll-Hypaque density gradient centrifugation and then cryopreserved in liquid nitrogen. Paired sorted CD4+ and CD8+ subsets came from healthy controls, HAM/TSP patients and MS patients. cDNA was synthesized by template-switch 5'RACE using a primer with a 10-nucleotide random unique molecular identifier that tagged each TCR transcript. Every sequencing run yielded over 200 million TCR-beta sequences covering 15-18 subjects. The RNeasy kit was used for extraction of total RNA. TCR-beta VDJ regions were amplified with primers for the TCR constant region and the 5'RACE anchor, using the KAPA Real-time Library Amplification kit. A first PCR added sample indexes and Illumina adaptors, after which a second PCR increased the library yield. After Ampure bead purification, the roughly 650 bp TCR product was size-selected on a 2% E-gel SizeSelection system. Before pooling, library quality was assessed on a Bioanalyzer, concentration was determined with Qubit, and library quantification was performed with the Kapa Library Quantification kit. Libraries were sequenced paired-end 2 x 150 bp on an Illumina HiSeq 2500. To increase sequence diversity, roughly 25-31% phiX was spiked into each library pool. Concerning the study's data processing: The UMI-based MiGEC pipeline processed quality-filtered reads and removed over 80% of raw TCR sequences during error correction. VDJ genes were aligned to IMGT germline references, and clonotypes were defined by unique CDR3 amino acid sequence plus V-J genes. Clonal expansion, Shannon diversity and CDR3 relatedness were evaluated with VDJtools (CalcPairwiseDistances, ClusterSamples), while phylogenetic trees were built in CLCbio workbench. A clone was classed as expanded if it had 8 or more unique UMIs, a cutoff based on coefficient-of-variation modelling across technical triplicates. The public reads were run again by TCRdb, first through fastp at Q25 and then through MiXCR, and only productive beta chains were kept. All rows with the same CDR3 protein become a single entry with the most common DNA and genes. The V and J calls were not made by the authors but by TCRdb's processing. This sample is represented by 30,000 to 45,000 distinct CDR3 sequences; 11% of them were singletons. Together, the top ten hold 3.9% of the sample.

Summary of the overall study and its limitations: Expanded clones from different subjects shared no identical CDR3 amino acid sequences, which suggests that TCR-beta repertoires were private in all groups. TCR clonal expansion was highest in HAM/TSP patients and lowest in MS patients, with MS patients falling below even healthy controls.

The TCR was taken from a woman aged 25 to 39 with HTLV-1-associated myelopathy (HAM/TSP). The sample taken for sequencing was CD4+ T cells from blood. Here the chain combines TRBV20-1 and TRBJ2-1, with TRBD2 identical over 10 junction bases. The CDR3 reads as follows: CSARVSGGYSSYNEQFF. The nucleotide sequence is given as TGCAGTGCTAGAGTTAGCGGGGGGTATAGCTCCTACAATGAGCAGTTCTTC.